These 19 T cell receptor beta chains share one sample of origin, sequenced in a study of cytomegalovirus exposure and HLA in healthy donors. Assay: immunoSEQ multiplex PCR; the TCRdb copy retains only in-frame clones and omits some. The top ten clones hold around 1.4% of a sample with more than 85,000 clones, 88% of them seen once. The specimen was PBMCs. The source is a woman aged 25 to 39 in good health and CMV-seropositive.

This chain uses TRBV28 with TRBJ1-3; D perhaps matches TRBD1 (5 bases). V was clipped by 4 bases and J by 1 base, with 11 bases between them. CDR1 and CDR2 from the germline V gene are MDHEN and SYDVKM. The CDR3 has 15 residues. The DNA of the CDR3 is TGTGCCAGCAGTTCTGCAGGGAGGTCTGGAAACACCATATATTTT. Protein: CASSSAGRSGNTIYF. The entire variable domain, with the rest obtained from reference TRBV28 and TRBJ1-3, is as follows: DVKVTQSSRYLVKRTGEKVFLECVQDMDHENMFWYRQDPGLGLRLIYFSYDVKMKEKGDIPEGYSVSREKKERFSLILESASTNQTSMYLCASSSAGRSGNTIYFGEGSWLTVV.

This clone was observed a handful of times. The sample contains more than one DNA sequence encoding this CDR3. J is TRBJ2-7 and V is TRBV5-1, with TRBD2 matching over 10 bases. J lost 4 bases, V lost 0 bases, and 4 bases had no gene match. The CDR3 runs 15 residues. Germline CDR1 is SGHRS and CDR2 is YFSETQ. CDR3 nucleotides: TGCGCCAGCAGCTTGGACGGGACTAGCGTGTACGAGCAGTACTTC. The encoded protein is CASSLDGTSVYEQYF.

This clone has only a few counts. The chain uses TRBV4-3 and TRBJ2-7; TRBD1 matches 8 bases. This CDR3 is built from 14 residues. V dropped 1 base and J dropped 3; count of bases not matched to a gene: 2. Germline CDR1 reads LGHNA; CDR2 reads YSLEER. This CDR3 is CASSQGTGIYEQYF. Here the CDR3 DNA reads TGCGCCAGCAGCCAAGGGACAGGGATCTACGAGCAGTACTTC.

The chain uses TRBV14 and TRBJ1-2; no definite D call. CDR3 size: 13 residues. The germline V gene encodes CDR1 SGHDN and CDR2 FVKESK. Trimming stripped 7 bases from V and 8 bases from J, with 17 bases between. The CDR3 protein is CASTRQPSGGYTF. The CDR3 coding sequence is TGTGCCAGCACCAGACAACCCTCTGGGGGCTACACCTTC.

The rearrangement joins TRBV9 to TRBJ1-2, with TRBD1 matching over 9 bases. Germline values: CDR1 SGDLS, CDR2 YYNGEE. This CDR3 is 16 amino acids long. After removal of 4 bases from V and 8 bases from J, the junction contained 15 bases not matched to a gene. CDR3 in amino acids: CASSPLLPGQGRGYTF. CDR3 coding DNA: TGTGCCAGCAGCCCATTACTACCGGGACAGGGAAGGGGCTACACCTTC.

This clone was found once. The J gene is TRBJ1-4, the V gene TRBV15, with 9 bases lining up with TRBD1. The CDR3 is made up of 12 amino acids. The germline CDR1 and CDR2 sequences are LNHNV and YYDKDF (reference sequence). J gave up 9 bases and V 11 bases, and 7 bases lay outside the gene matches. CDR3 nucleotides: TGTGCCTCTGGGACAGGGTGGAAAAAACTGTTTTTT. Residues: CASGTGWKKLFF.

V usage is TRBV28 and J usage is TRBJ1-1; 8 bases map to TRBD1. The trim removed 3 bases at V and 4 bases at J, leaving 7 bases unmatched. CDR3 length: 15 amino acids. CDR1 and CDR2 from the germline V gene are MDHEN and SYDVKM. CDR3 in amino acids: CASSLFFTGGTEAFF. CDR3 nucleotide sequence: TGTGCCAGCAGTTTGTTCTTTACAGGGGGCACTGAAGCTTTCTTT.

The CDR3 reads CSVATNWGRDEQFF. In DNA, the CDR3 is TGCAGCGTTGCGACCAATTGGGGCCGTGATGAGCAGTTCTTC. The chain has TRBV29-1 and TRBJ2-1, with D perhaps matching TRBD1 (5 bases). The germline V gene has CDR1 SQVTM and CDR2 ANQGSEA. The V end was cut by 4 bases, the J end by 8 bases, with 18 bases between. The CDR3 has 14 amino acids.

This rearrangement joins TRBV4-2 to TRBJ2-3; 8 positions match TRBD1. V gave up 3 bases and J gave up 5 bases; unmatched junction bases: 7. CDR1 and CDR2 from the germline V gene are LGHNA and YNFKEQ. CDR3 size: 15 residues. CDR3 DNA sequence: TGTGCCAGCAGCCAGAGGGCAGGGGGCCAAGATACGCAGTATTTT. It translates to CASSQRAGGQDTQYF.

The chain has TRBV2 and TRBJ1-1; TRBD1 matches 7 bases. V lost 7 bases to trimming and J lost 6 bases; unmatched junction nucleotides: 2. CDR1 SNHLY and CDR2 FYNNEI come from the germline V gene. The CDR3 loop spans 11 amino acids. CDR3 amino acids: CASKGAPEAFF. CDR3 DNA sequence: TGTGCCAGCAAGGGGGCCCCTGAAGCTTTCTTT.

The chain recombines TRBV9 with TRBJ2-2; no definite D call. CDR1 and CDR2 from the germline V gene are SGDLS and YYNGEE. Deletions cut 0 bases from V and 6 bases from J, with 15 bases between. The CDR3 contains 16 residues. CDR3 nucleotide sequence: TGTGCCAGCAGCGTAGATCCACAAACTCGGGCCGGGGAGCTGTTTTTT. Residues: CASSVDPQTRAGELFF.

The chain couples TRBV27 to TRBJ2-7, with a weak D call TRBD2 (6 bases). CDR1 is MNHEY, CDR2 SMNVEV, per germline (reference sequence). The CDR3 has 14 amino acids. The ends were cut back, 2 bases at V and 5 bases at J, with 13 bases in the middle. DNA for the CDR3: TGTGCCAGCAGTTTAAGGGACTTTGGCCACGAGCAGTACTTC. Translated: CASSLRDFGHEQYF.

The V and J genes are TRBV19 and TRBJ2-5; 9 nucleotides align to TRBD1. V dropped 7 bases and J dropped 4; count of bases not matched to a gene: 4. CDR1 and CDR2 (germline): LNHDA, SQIVND (reference sequence). The CDR3 totals 13 residues. The CDR3 protein is CASKDRGRETQYF. CDR3 sequence (DNA): TGTGCCAGTAAGGACAGGGGAAGAGAGACCCAGTACTTC.

The V gene is TRBV5-1, the J gene TRBJ2-5; maybe TRBD1 (5 bases). V was shortened by 0 bases and J by 2 bases, with 8 bases between the two germline ends. CDR3 size: 14 residues. Germline V gene sequence: CDR1 SGHRS, CDR2 YFSETQ. The CDR3 loop reads CASSLGQLQETQYF. DNA for the CDR3: TGCGCCAGCAGCTTGGGACAGTTACAAGAGACCCAGTACTTC.

The chain links TRBV9 to TRBJ2-1; perhaps TRBD2 as D (5 bases). Between the trimmed V and J ends, which lost 2 bases and 1 base, there was a span of 13 bases. Germline values: CDR1 SGDLS, CDR2 YYNGEE. The CDR3 is 16 residues long. The CDR3 DNA reads as TGTGCCAGCAGCGTGACGGGAATCCTTTCCTACAATGAGCAGTTCTTC. Protein product: CASSVTGILSYNEQFF.

V gene TRBV2 combines with J gene TRBJ1-2; 8 nucleotides match TRBD1. Germline assignment: CDR1 SNHLY and CDR2 FYNNEI. The CDR3 has 14 residues. The trim removed 6 bases at V and 4 bases at J, leaving 7 bases unmatched. CDR3 sequence reads: CASRDPTGVYGYTF. The CDR3 region has the DNA TGTGCCAGCAGAGACCCGACAGGGGTCTATGGCTACACCTTC. Supplemented by reference TRBV2 and TRBJ1-2, the full variable domain reads EPEVTQTPSHQVTQMGQEVILRCVPISNHLYFYWYRQILGQKVEFLVSFYNNEISEKSEIFDDQFSVERPDGSNFTLKIRSTKLEDSAMYFCASRDPTGVYGYTFGSGTRLTVV.

The rearrangement joins TRBV7-9 to TRBJ1-4, with D hard to call. Germline V gene data show CDR1 as SEHNR and CDR2 as FQNEAQ (reference sequence). This CDR3 has 13 amino acids. V shed 1 base and J shed 5 bases, with 5 bases lying between them. CDR3 nucleotide sequence: TGTGCCAGCAGCTTAGATCAGAATGAAAAACTGTTTTTT. It yields the protein CASSLDQNEKLFF.

This chain uses TRBV15 with TRBJ2-6, with a tentative D call TRBD2 (5 bases). This CDR3 has 17 residues. V dropped 7 bases and J dropped 1 base, with 17 bases sitting between them. From germline, CDR1 is LNHNV and CDR2 YYDKDF (reference sequence). CDR3 in amino acids: CATKDGGFRSGANVLTF. The CDR3 DNA is TGTGCCACCAAGGACGGAGGATTCCGGTCTGGGGCCAACGTCCTGACTTTC.

The CDR3 reads CASSDPAGGTGELFF. Written as DNA, the CDR3 is TGTGCCAGCAGCGACCCAGCGGGAGGCACCGGGGAGCTGTTTTTT. The rearrangement uses TRBV9 and TRBJ2-2; 9 nucleotides line up with TRBD2. The CDR3 extends over 15 amino acids. CDR1 is SGDLS and CDR2 is YYNGEE in the germline V gene. The ends lost 3 bases at V and 4 bases at J; junction bases unmatched: 4.